The rows below give T cell receptor beta chains drawn from one sample of a study of T-cell memory formation after mild COVID-19. TCRdb re-called the 5' RACE reads with MiXCR, one entry per CDR3 protein. The sample includes about 350,000 distinct CDR3 sequences, roughly 13% of them seen just once. The sequenced material came from PBMCs or a T cell subset sorted from them (not recorded which). All receptors derive from a man aged 18 to 30 who had mild COVID-19 (a few samples of this study predate the infection). Cell type and time point are not known. The CDR3 runs from the conserved cysteine through the conserved F or W. A D gene is named only where the DNA matches it firmly. Size is stated for part of the rows, as once, few or many counts, or as a class when the clone is expanded.

v_call: TRBV19; cdr3_length: 15; clone_size: -; d_call: -; j_call: TRBJ2-7; cdr3_nt: TGTGCCAGTAGTTCGAGGCAGGGGCATTTCTACGAGCAGTACTTC; cdr3_aa: CASSSRQGHFYEQYF
v_call: TRBV12-3/TRBV12-4; cdr3_length: 15; clone_size: -; d_call: -; j_call: TRBJ2-1; cdr3_nt: TGTGCCAGCAGTGCCGCTGGGGGAGGTTATCATGAGCAGTTCTTC; cdr3_aa: CASSAAGGGYHEQFF
v_call: TRBV12-3/TRBV12-4; cdr3_length: 13; clone_size: -; d_call: TRBD1; j_call: TRBJ2-3; cdr3_nt: TGTGCCAGCAGGCCAAGTGGACAGGGTACGCAGTATTTT; cdr3_aa: CASRPSGQGTQYF
v_call: TRBV4-3; cdr3_length: 15; clone_size: -; d_call: -; j_call: TRBJ2-5; cdr3_nt: TGCGCCAGCAGCCTCAACGGCGGGCTACGAGAGACCCAGTACTTC; cdr3_aa: CASSLNGGLRETQYF
v_call: TRBV7-9; cdr3_length: 14; clone_size: few; d_call: -; j_call: TRBJ2-3; cdr3_nt: TGTGCCAGCCGGGGGCTAGCAGTTCCCGATACGCAGTATTTT; cdr3_aa: CASRGLAVPDTQYF
v_call: TRBV6-2/TRBV6-3; cdr3_length: 14; clone_size: -; d_call: -; j_call: TRBJ2-1; cdr3_nt: TGTGCCAGCAGTTACGGGGGGCCTTACAATGAGCAGTTCTTC; cdr3_aa: CASSYGGPYNEQFF
v_call: TRBV9; cdr3_length: 15; clone_size: few; d_call: -; j_call: TRBJ2-5; cdr3_nt: TGTGCCAGCAGCCCCCTTGGGGGCCTTCTAGAGACCCAGTACTTC; cdr3_aa: CASSPLGGLLETQYF
v_call: TRBV4-3; cdr3_length: 16; clone_size: few; d_call: -; j_call: TRBJ2-1; cdr3_nt: TGCGCCAGCAGCCAAGCAGGGGCGCGAGTGGTCAATGAGCAGTTCTTC; cdr3_aa: CASSQAGARVVNEQFF
v_call: TRBV30; cdr3_length: 13; clone_size: few; d_call: -; j_call: TRBJ2-1; cdr3_nt: TGTGCCTGGAGTGTACTGGGACACAATGAGCAGTTCTTC; cdr3_aa: CAWSVLGHNEQFF
v_call: TRBV28; cdr3_length: 13; clone_size: few; d_call: TRBD1; j_call: TRBJ1-2; cdr3_nt: TGTGCCAGCAGTTCAACAGGGGGCTATGGCTACACCTTC; cdr3_aa: CASSSTGGYGYTF
v_call: TRBV7-2; cdr3_length: 14; clone_size: -; d_call: -; j_call: TRBJ2-1; cdr3_nt: TGTGCCAGCAGCTGGGCACAGGAAGGGGCGTCGAAGTTCTTC; cdr3_aa: CASSWAQEGASKFF
v_call: TRBV3-1; cdr3_length: 14; clone_size: few; d_call: -; j_call: TRBJ2-5; cdr3_nt: TGTGCCAGCAGCCAAGACGGCCGGAGGGAGACCCAGTACTTC; cdr3_aa: CASSQDGRRETQYF
v_call: TRBV5-1; cdr3_length: 14; clone_size: few; d_call: -; j_call: TRBJ2-1; cdr3_nt: TGCGCCAGCAGCTTGTGGGGGACGGGAAATGAGCAGTTCTTC; cdr3_aa: CASSLWGTGNEQFF
v_call: TRBV4-1; cdr3_length: 17; clone_size: -; d_call: TRBD2; j_call: TRBJ2-5; cdr3_nt: TGCGCCAGCAGCCAACAGGGCGGGGGGTCCCTATCAGAGACCCAGTACTTC; cdr3_aa: CASSQQGGGSLSETQYF
v_call: TRBV9; cdr3_length: 12; clone_size: many; d_call: TRBD2; j_call: TRBJ2-1; cdr3_nt: TGTGCCAGCAGCGGACTAGCGGGGGTGGAGTTCTTC; cdr3_aa: CASSGLAGVEFF
v_call: TRBV12-3/TRBV12-4; cdr3_length: 14; clone_size: -; d_call: TRBD1; j_call: TRBJ1-5; cdr3_nt: TGTGCCAGCAGCGGAACAGGGGGCGGTCAGCCCCAGCATTTT; cdr3_aa: CASSGTGGGQPQHF
v_call: TRBV7-2; cdr3_length: 16; clone_size: -; d_call: TRBD2; j_call: TRBJ2-1; cdr3_nt: TGTGCCAGCAGTCGCGGGGGGGCCATCTCCTACAATGAGCAGTTCTTC; cdr3_aa: CASSRGGAISYNEQFF
v_call: TRBV29-1; cdr3_length: 14; clone_size: -; d_call: -; j_call: TRBJ2-7; cdr3_nt: TGCAGCGTTGAGGGGCCTGCCAGGGCCTACGAGCAGTACTTC; cdr3_aa: CSVEGPARAYEQYF
v_call: TRBV6-5; cdr3_length: 16; clone_size: -; d_call: TRBD2; j_call: TRBJ2-2; cdr3_nt: TGTGCCAGCAGTCAGGGACTAGCGGCCGTTTGGGGGGAGCTGTTTTTT; cdr3_aa: CASSQGLAAVWGELFF
v_call: TRBV6-5; cdr3_length: 15; clone_size: few; d_call: -; j_call: TRBJ1-1; cdr3_nt: TGTGCCAGCAGCCTGTGGGGCAGGGAGAACACTGAAGCTTTCTTT; cdr3_aa: CASSLWGRENTEAFF
v_call: TRBV28; cdr3_length: 13; clone_size: once; d_call: -; j_call: TRBJ1-2; cdr3_nt: TGTGCCAGCCAATATCCGGATAACTATGGCTACACCTTC; cdr3_aa: CASQYPDNYGYTF
v_call: TRBV2; cdr3_length: 15; clone_size: few; d_call: -; j_call: TRBJ2-1; cdr3_nt: TGTGCCAGCAGACTACAGGGCTACTCCTACAATGAGCAGTTCTTC; cdr3_aa: CASRLQGYSYNEQFF
v_call: TRBV7-2; cdr3_length: 15; clone_size: -; d_call: -; j_call: TRBJ1-1; cdr3_nt: TGTGCCAGCAGTCCCTCAAGCTTGGGTTACACTGAAGCTTTCTTT; cdr3_aa: CASSPSSLGYTEAFF
v_call: TRBV6-2/TRBV6-3; cdr3_length: 16; clone_size: -; d_call: -; j_call: TRBJ2-3; cdr3_nt: TGTGCCAGCAGTTACTCTCCGGGTGTTCGTCCAGATACGCAGTATTTT; cdr3_aa: CASSYSPGVRPDTQYF
v_call: TRBV7-2; cdr3_length: 14; clone_size: -; d_call: -; j_call: TRBJ1-1; cdr3_nt: TGTGCCAGCAGCTTAGTTCTGCGGGAGACTGAAGCTTTCTTT; cdr3_aa: CASSLVLRETEAFF
v_call: TRBV10-3; cdr3_length: 13; clone_size: -; d_call: -; j_call: TRBJ2-5; cdr3_nt: TGTGCCATCAGTGGACAGCCCCAAGAGACCCAGTACTTC; cdr3_aa: CAISGQPQETQYF
v_call: TRBV4-1; cdr3_length: 15; clone_size: -; d_call: -; j_call: TRBJ1-5; cdr3_nt: TGCGCCAGCAGCCAAGCGCACAGGGTGGATCAGCCCCAGCATTTT; cdr3_aa: CASSQAHRVDQPQHF
v_call: TRBV7-8; cdr3_length: 15; clone_size: -; d_call: -; j_call: TRBJ1-5; cdr3_nt: TGTGCCAGCAGCTTAGTTGGCCACAACAATCAGCCCCAGCATTTT; cdr3_aa: CASSLVGHNNQPQHF
v_call: TRBV6-6; cdr3_length: 13; clone_size: -; d_call: -; j_call: TRBJ2-6; cdr3_nt: TGTGCCATTCCTAGCTCTGGGGCCAACGTCCTGACTTTC; cdr3_aa: CAIPSSGANVLTF
v_call: TRBV7-2; cdr3_length: 16; clone_size: -; d_call: TRBD1; j_call: TRBJ1-5; cdr3_nt: TGTGCCAGCAGCTTAGGGGCAGGGGGCCAGTATCAGCCCCAGCATTTT; cdr3_aa: CASSLGAGGQYQPQHF
v_call: TRBV5-1; cdr3_length: 16; clone_size: few; d_call: -; j_call: TRBJ1-1; cdr3_nt: TGCGCCAACACGCTTTATTTAGGGGAAACAAACACTGAAGCTTTCTTT; cdr3_aa: CANTLYLGETNTEAFF
v_call: TRBV5-5; cdr3_length: 14; clone_size: few; d_call: -; j_call: TRBJ2-7; cdr3_nt: TGTGCCAGCAGCTTGGTTCAGGGGATTGGCGAGCAGTACTTC; cdr3_aa: CASSLVQGIGEQYF
v_call: TRBV7-2; cdr3_length: 15; clone_size: many; d_call: TRBD2; j_call: TRBJ2-3; cdr3_nt: TGTGCCAGCAGCTTAGGGACTAGCGGGGGAGATACGCAGTATTTT; cdr3_aa: CASSLGTSGGDTQYF
v_call: TRBV11-3; cdr3_length: 16; clone_size: -; d_call: -; j_call: TRBJ2-1; cdr3_nt: TGTGCCAGCAGCGGAGCCCGGGACGGCCCTCGGAATGAGCAGTTCTTC; cdr3_aa: CASSGARDGPRNEQFF
v_call: TRBV7-2; cdr3_length: 13; clone_size: few; d_call: -; j_call: TRBJ2-5; cdr3_nt: TGTGCCAGCAGCTTTACGAAAAGAGAGACCCAGTACTTC; cdr3_aa: CASSFTKRETQYF
v_call: TRBV4-3; cdr3_length: 16; clone_size: -; d_call: TRBD1; j_call: TRBJ1-5; cdr3_nt: TGCGCCAGCAGCCCAGAACCCGGGACAGGGAGTCAGCCCCAGCATTTT; cdr3_aa: CASSPEPGTGSQPQHF
v_call: TRBV7-2; cdr3_length: 12; clone_size: few; d_call: -; j_call: TRBJ2-1; cdr3_nt: TGTGCCAGCAGCGGCCGGGGCCAGAAGGCGTTCTTC; cdr3_aa: CASSGRGQKAFF